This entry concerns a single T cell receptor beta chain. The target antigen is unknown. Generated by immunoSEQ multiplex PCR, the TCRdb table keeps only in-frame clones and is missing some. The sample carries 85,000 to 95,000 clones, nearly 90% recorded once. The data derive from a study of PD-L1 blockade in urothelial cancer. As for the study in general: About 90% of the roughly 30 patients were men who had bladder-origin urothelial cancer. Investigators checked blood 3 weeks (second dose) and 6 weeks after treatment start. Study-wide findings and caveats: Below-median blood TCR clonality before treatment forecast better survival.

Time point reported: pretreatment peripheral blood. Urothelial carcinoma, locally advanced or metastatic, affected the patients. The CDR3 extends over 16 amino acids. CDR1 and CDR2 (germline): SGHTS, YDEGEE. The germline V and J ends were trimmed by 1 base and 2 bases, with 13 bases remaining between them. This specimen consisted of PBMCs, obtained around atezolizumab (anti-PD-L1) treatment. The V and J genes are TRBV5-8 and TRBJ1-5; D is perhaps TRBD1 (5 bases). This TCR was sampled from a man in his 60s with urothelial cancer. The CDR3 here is CASSLSQWGGNQPQHF. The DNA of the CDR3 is TGTGCCAGCAGCTTGTCCCAATGGGGCGGCAATCAGCCCCAGCATTTT.